This passage covers 26 T cell receptor beta chains from one sample sequenced in a study of blood T cell repertoires in COVID-19. The table came from immunoSEQ multiplex PCR; TCRdb's copy has only in-frame clones and leaves some out. The sample holds approximately 100,000 clones, 80% seen once. Sequences were obtained from peripheral blood. Source of these receptors: a human donor in a cohort sampled during active or convalescent COVID-19.

The chain uses TRBV28 and TRBJ2-1, with TRBD2 matching over 11 bases. CDR1 is MDHEN and CDR2 is SYDVKM in the germline V gene. This CDR3 is 18 amino acids long. Germline trimming cut 3 bases from V and 2 bases from J; bases unmatched to any gene: 9. The CDR3 bases are TGTGCCAGCAGTTTTAGGGGACTAGCGGATTTGGCCTACAATGAGCAGTTCTTC. Protein sequence: CASSFRGLADLAYNEQFF.

CDR3 region: CASSPQQAEGAFF. DNA of the CDR3: TGTGCCAGCTCACCACAACAGGCCGAAGGAGCTTTCTTT. The V gene is TRBV18, the J gene TRBJ1-1, with D possibly matching TRBD1 (5 bases). Germline CDR1 reads KGHSH; CDR2 reads LQKENI. V lost 1 base, J lost 10 bases, and 13 bases lay in between. The length of the CDR3 is 13 residues.

The chain recombines TRBV2 with TRBJ2-3; 8 bases are a match to TRBD2. J gave up 3 bases and V 10 bases, and 9 bases lay outside the gene matches. Germline V CDR1 and CDR2: SNHLY, FYNNEI. This CDR3 region has 14 residues. The CDR3 nucleotides are TGTGCCATCACCCGCCGGGGGGGAACAGATACGCAGTATTTT. Translated, it gives CAITRRGGTDTQYF.

This clone was recorded only once. The chain couples TRBV5-4 to TRBJ1-1; a weak D match, TRBD1 (6 bases). This CDR3 comprises 13 residues. Germline V gene sequence: CDR1 SGHNT, CDR2 YYREEE (reference sequence). V was shortened by 3 bases and J by 1 base, with 7 bases between the two germline ends. The CDR3 sequence: CASSWTENTEAFF. Written as DNA, the CDR3 is TGTGCCAGCAGCTGGACAGAGAACACTGAAGCTTTCTTT.

This clone was seen a few times. The chain combines TRBV27 with TRBJ1-5, with 8 bases aligning to TRBD1. CDR1 MNHEY and CDR2 SMNVEV come from the germline V gene (reference sequence). CDR3 length: 13 residues. The CDR3 sequence is CGSRGQGNQPQHF. In DNA, the CDR3 is TGTGGGAGCAGGGGGCAGGGCAATCAGCCCCAGCATTTT.

V usage is TRBV6-5 and J usage is TRBJ1-3, with a weak D call TRBD1 (5 bases). Trimming left V 3 bases short and J 3 bases short, with 12 bases between. Germline V gene sequence: CDR1 MNHEY, CDR2 SVGAGI. The CDR3 loop spans 15 amino acids. CDR3: CASSYRGSRGNTIYF. The CDR3 DNA is TGTGCCAGCAGTTATAGGGGATCGCGTGGAAACACCATATATTTT.

V usage is TRBV21-1 and J usage is TRBJ1-1. TRBV21-1 is given as a pseudogene. The CDR3 contains 16 residues. The CDR3 coding sequence is TGTGCCAGCAGTTTGTCTTTAGCTACCATTCGCACTGAAGCTTTCTTT. Translated: CASSLSLATIRTEAFF.

The chain carries TRBV13 and TRBJ2-5; D might be TRBD1 (6 bases). CDR1 PRHDT and CDR2 FYEKMQ come from the germline V gene (reference sequence). This CDR3 contains 13 residues. The V end lost 5 bases, the J end lost 5 bases, and 12 bases lay between the germline ends. The DNA for the CDR3 is TGTGCCAGCAGCACCAGGGGTGGTGAGACCCAGTACTTC. Protein product: CASSTRGGETQYF.

V is TRBV12-3 or TRBV12-4 and J is TRBJ1-4; 11 nucleotides line up with TRBD1. This CDR3 has 13 residues. J was trimmed by 8 bases and V by 7 bases; bases with no gene match: 3. The CDR3: CASTRTGGEKLFF. CDR3 nucleotide sequence: TGTGCCAGCACGCGGACAGGGGGCGAAAAACTGTTTTTT.

A single count supports this clone. The J gene is TRBJ1-2, the V gene TRBV3-1 (or the pseudogene TRBV3-2), with 12 bases identical to TRBD1. CDR1 and CDR2 (germline): LGHDT, YNNKEL (reference sequence). This CDR3 is 17 amino acids long. With V trimmed by 4 bases and J by 6 bases, 12 bases remained unmatched. CDR3 in DNA: TGTGCCAGCAGCCCGCTGTTGGGACAGGGGGCGCGACATGGCTACACCTTC. It encodes CASSPLLGQGARHGYTF.

This rearrangement joins TRBV5-1 to TRBJ1-1, with TRBD1 identical over 8 bases. The V gene end was trimmed by 5 bases and the J gene end by 4 bases; junction bases not matched to a gene: 7. Germline CDR1 SGHRS, CDR2 YFSETQ. CDR3 size: 14 residues. The CDR3 region is CASSSQGDGTEAFF. The CDR3 DNA follows: TGCGCCAGCAGTTCACAGGGGGATGGCACTGAAGCTTTCTTT.

This clone has only a few counts. The J gene is TRBJ2-7, the V gene TRBV4-3, with D tentatively TRBD1 (5 bases). The CDR3 has 14 amino acids. Trimming cost V 4 bases and J 3 bases, with 13 bases left between them. Germline CDR1 LGHNA, CDR2 YSLEER. The CDR3 region is CASSLRSTGYEQYF. CDR3 nucleotide sequence: TGCGCCAGCAGCCTTCGATCAACAGGCTACGAGCAGTACTTC.

There are a few counts of this clone. The chain links TRBV28 to TRBJ2-1, with TRBD2 as a possible D gene (6 bases). V lost 3 bases, J lost 3 bases, and 12 bases lay in between. The CDR3 has 15 residues. Germline-derived CDR1 and CDR2 are MDHEN and SYDVKM. Here the CDR3 DNA reads TGTGCCAGCAGTTTGGATACGGGGGACTACAATGAGCAGTTCTTC. Translating gives CASSLDTGDYNEQFF. Variable domain in full (rest from reference TRBV28 and TRBJ2-1): DVKVTQSSRYLVKRTGEKVFLECVQDMDHENMFWYRQDPGLGLRLIYFSYDVKMKEKGDIPEGYSVSREKKERFSLILESASTNQTSMYLCASSLDTGDYNEQFFGPGTRLTVL.

The rearrangement links TRBV7-7 to TRBJ2-7; 9 nucleotides match TRBD1. Looked up from germline, CDR1 is SSHAT and CDR2 is FNYEAQ (reference sequence). V was pared by 5 bases and J by 5 bases, with 4 bases of the junction left unmatched. The CDR3 has 13 amino acids. The CDR3 nucleotides are TGTGCCAGCAGCCGTCGACAGGGGGACGAGCAGTACTTC. Its translation: CASSRRQGDEQYF. The full variable domain, rest sourced from reference TRBV7-7 and TRBJ2-7, is GAGVSQSPRYKVTKRGQDVTLRCDPISSHATLYWYQQALGQGPEFLTYFNYEAQPDKSGLPSDRFSAERPEGSISTLTIQRTEQRDSAMYRCASSRRQGDEQYFGPGTRLTVT.

The chain recombines TRBV6-5 with TRBJ2-3, with D perhaps TRBD1 (5 bases). The germline V gene has CDR1 MNHEY and CDR2 SVGAGI. CDR3 length: 16 residues. The V and J ends lost 2 bases and 0 bases respectively, with 12 bases between them. In nucleotides, the CDR3 is TGTGCCAGCAGTTACAGACAGCTACTAAGCACAGATACGCAGTATTTT. Translating gives CASSYRQLLSTDTQYF.

The chain is built from TRBV3-1 (or the pseudogene TRBV3-2) and TRBJ2-7; 9 bases fit TRBD2. Germline CDR1 is LGHDT and CDR2 is YNNKEL (reference sequence). CDR3 length: 18 residues. Trimming removed 1 base from V and 2 bases from J; junction bases left unmatched: 12. This CDR3 is CASSQGLVVAGAAYEQYF. The CDR3 DNA follows: TGTGCCAGCAGCCAAGGTTTAGTGGTAGCGGGGGCCGCCTACGAGCAGTACTTC.

This chain uses TRBV29-1 with TRBJ2-7; 9 bases fit TRBD1. Germline loops: CDR1 SQVTM, CDR2 ANQGSEA. V shed 4 bases and J 3 bases; nucleotides not matched to a gene: 7. This CDR3 contains 14 residues. Written as DNA, the CDR3 is TGCAGCGTTGCGGGACAGGGATCGGGCTACGAGCAGTACTTC. Its translation: CSVAGQGSGYEQYF.

The chain uses TRBV18 and TRBJ2-3, with D perhaps TRBD1 (6 bases). Trimming stripped 3 bases from V and 2 bases from J, with 12 bases between. The CDR3 loop spans 15 amino acids. The germline V gene encodes CDR1 KGHSH and CDR2 LQKENI. For the CDR3, the DNA is TGTGCCAGCTCACCTGAGACAGGATTCACAGATACGCAGTATTTT. As protein: CASSPETGFTDTQYF.

The chain carries TRBV19 and TRBJ2-5, with TRBD1 identical over 10 bases. Unmatched junction bases numbered 10, after V lost 4 bases and J lost 5 bases. CDR3 length: 16 residues. CDR1 and CDR2 from the germline V gene are LNHDA and SQIVND (reference sequence). The CDR3 loop reads CASSTRDRGQRETQYF. Here the CDR3 DNA reads TGTGCCAGTAGTACCCGGGACAGGGGCCAGAGGGAGACCCAGTACTTC.

The chain has TRBV5-4 and TRBJ2-5, with 10 bases matching TRBD2. The ends lost 2 bases at V and 5 bases at J; junction bases unmatched: 6. Germline loops: CDR1 SGHNT, CDR2 YYREEE (reference sequence). The CDR3 spans 15 residues. The CDR3 DNA reads TGTGCCAGCAGCTTAGCGGGGGGGCCGTTGGAGACCCAGTACTTC. It codes for CASSLAGGPLETQYF.

In regard to this clone: The junction differs from germline at one of its ends, possibly a read error. V usage is TRBV7-8 and J usage is TRBJ2-7; TRBD1 agrees at 9 bases. CDR1 SGHVS and CDR2 FQNEAQ come from the germline V gene. The CDR3 has 13 amino acids. CDR3 amino acids: CASSLEGDRVPSF. The CDR3 nucleotides read TGTGCCAGCAGCTTAGAGGGGGACAGGGTTCCTTCCTTC.

The genes are TRBV27 and TRBJ1-2, with 10 bases matching TRBD1. Germline CDR1 MNHEY, CDR2 SMNVEV (reference sequence). The CDR3 covers 14 residues. The V segment lost 6 bases and the J segment 5 bases; nucleotides outside the gene matches: 6. This CDR3 reads CASRQTGGGYGYTF. The CDR3, as DNA: TGTGCCAGCAGACAGACAGGGGGCGGTTATGGCTACACCTTC.

This sequence joins TRBV19 and TRBJ2-1, with D possibly being TRBD2 (6 bases). Germline V CDR1 and CDR2: LNHDA, SQIVND (reference sequence). Trimming removed 10 bases at V and 15 bases at J, with 25 bases between. This CDR3 contains 13 residues. CDR3 sequence (DNA): TGTGCCACACACTCGGGACTTGGAGCCTCGGTGTTCTTC. It specifies CATHSGLGASVFF.

The chain combines TRBV6-2 or TRBV6-3 with TRBJ1-1, with D perhaps matching TRBD1 (6 bases). Trimming left V 5 bases short and J 0 bases short, with 13 bases between. Germline lookup yields CDR1 MNHEY and CDR2 SVGEGT. This CDR3 is built from 15 residues. CDR3 sequence: CASSTRQALNTEAFF. DNA for the CDR3: TGTGCCAGCAGTACCCGACAGGCCCTGAACACTGAAGCTTTCTTT.

The chain carries TRBV14 and TRBJ2-1, with D maybe TRBD2 (6 bases). The CDR3 runs to 15 residues. V lost 5 bases to trimming and J lost 6 bases, with 17 bases between them. Germline assignment: CDR1 SGHDN and CDR2 FVKESK. The CDR3 nucleotides are TGTGCCAGCAGCGACTTATCTTGGCGGGGCAATGAGCAGTTCTTC. This translates into CASSDLSWRGNEQFF.

The chain has TRBV7-8 and TRBJ2-3; tentative D call: TRBD2 (6 bases). CDR3 length: 15 residues. Germline loops: CDR1 SGHVS, CDR2 FQNEAQ. Trimming stripped 5 bases from V and 1 base from J, with 13 bases between. CDR3 bases: TGTGCCAGCAGCCGAGGAGCGGGCCGCACAGATACGCAGTATTTT. It specifies CASSRGAGRTDTQYF.